Shown below are 15 T cell receptor beta chains from a single sample sequenced in a study of identical twins listed by TCRdb under 2016. The library relied on 5' RACE. The instrument given in TCRdb is Illumina HiSeq 2000. The public reads were reanalyzed by TCRdb: fastp trimming at Q25, MiXCR alignment, in-frame beta chains only. Each entry merges the rows of one CDR3 protein and shows their most common DNA and genes. Present in this sample are roughly 350,000 distinct CDR3 sequences, approximately 9.1% of which were seen just once. The ten biggest clones cover about 9.1% of the sample. Input material: naive T cells sorted from blood. According to the study, the label for this sample's cell subset or site signals: cells isolated with a human naive T-cell isolation kit. Every receptor here comes from a woman in her fifties or sixties in good health.

The chain has TRBV10-3 and TRBJ1-1; 8 nucleotides match TRBD1. Trimming removed 4 bases from V and 5 bases from J; junction bases left unmatched: 6. Germline CDR1 reads ENHRY; CDR2 reads SYGVKD. The CDR3 has 14 residues. The CDR3 reads CAISVGQGSTEAFF. Written as DNA, the CDR3 is TGTGCCATCAGTGTAGGACAGGGAAGTACTGAAGCTTTCTTT.

This clonotype occurred many times. CDR3: CASSRGLADPNTGELFF. The CDR3 DNA follows: TGTGCCAGCAGTAGGGGACTAGCGGACCCAAACACCGGGGAGCTGTTTTTT. The chain employs TRBV12-3 or TRBV12-4 and TRBJ2-2; 11 positions match TRBD2. With 5 bases clipped from V and 2 bases from J, the junction kept 7 bases outside the gene matches. The CDR3 has 17 amino acids.

This clonotype was seen more than once but under ten times. This chain connects TRBV27 to TRBJ2-1; the D gene is possibly TRBD2 (6 bases). Between the trimmed V and J ends, which lost 4 bases and 2 bases, there was a span of 12 bases. Per germline, CDR1 MNHEY and CDR2 SMNVEV (reference sequence). This CDR3 has 15 residues. The chain's CDR3 is CASSYGTPAYNEQFF. The DNA of the CDR3 is TGTGCCAGCAGTTACGGGACTCCAGCCTACAATGAGCAGTTCTTC.

V usage is TRBV20-1 and J usage is TRBJ2-7; no clear D gene. The CDR3 sequence is 10 residues long. From germline, CDR1 is DFQATT and CDR2 SNEGSKA (reference sequence). V lost 3 bases and J 2 bases, leaving 2 bases between the germline ends. In nucleotides, the CDR3 is TGCAGTGCTAGCGCCTACGAGCAGTACTTC. It is translated as CSASAYEQYF.

There are a few counts of this clonotype. This chain links TRBV29-1 with TRBJ2-3; 11 bases are a match to TRBD2. Losses at the gene ends were 8 bases for V and 3 bases for J; bases not matched to a gene: 16. The germline gives CDR1 SQVTM, CDR2 ANQGSEA. The CDR3 is 17 residues long. CDR3 nucleotide sequence: TGCAGCCAAAGACGGGGGATAGCGGGAGGGCCAACAGATACGCAGTATTTT. Translation gives CSQRRGIAGGPTDTQYF.

The V call is TRBV7-9, the J call TRBJ2-7; D possibly corresponds to TRBD2 (6 bases). This CDR3 comprises 13 residues. The V end lost 4 bases, the J end lost 4 bases, and 11 bases lay between the germline ends. Germline V gene sequence: CDR1 SEHNR, CDR2 FQNEAQ (reference sequence). DNA for the CDR3: TGTGCCAGCAGCTCACTAGCTTCTTACGAGCAGTACGTC. Protein: CASSSLASYEQYV.

The chain couples TRBV5-1 to TRBJ1-6, with D unclear. V lost 4 bases and J 9 bases, leaving 14 bases between the germline ends. Germline lookup yields CDR1 SGHRS and CDR2 YFSETQ. The CDR3 is 14 residues long. CDR3 loop: CASSPEGWGSPLHF. As DNA, the CDR3 is TGCGCCAGCAGCCCGGAGGGTTGGGGTTCACCCCTCCACTTT. The full variable domain, with the rest looked up from reference TRBV5-1 and TRBJ1-6, is KAGVTQTPRYLIKTRGQQVTLSCSPISGHRSVSWYQQTPGQGLQFLFEYFSETQRNKGNFPGRFSGRQFSNSRSEMNVSTLELGDSALYLCASSPEGWGSPLHFGNGTRLTVT.

Only a few counts were recorded for this clonotype. CDR3 in amino acids: CASSPGLGYGYTF. The CDR3 nucleotides are TGCGCCAGCAGTCCAGGGTTGGGCTATGGCTACACCTTC. This chain connects TRBV5-1 to TRBJ1-2; possible D gene TRBD1, 5 bases. V shed 5 bases and J shed 4 bases, with 12 bases lying between them. CDR3 length equals 13 residues. Germline CDR1 is SGHRS and CDR2 is YFSETQ. The complete variable domain, with remaining parts taken from reference TRBV5-1 and TRBJ1-2, reads KAGVTQTPRYLIKTRGQQVTLSCSPISGHRSVSWYQQTPGQGLQFLFEYFSETQRNKGNFPGRFSGRQFSNSRSEMNVSTLELGDSALYLCASSPGLGYGYTFGSGTRLTVV.

This clonotype was counted a few times. The chain has TRBV6-6 and TRBJ1-1; 9 bases agree with TRBD1. The V and J ends lost 4 bases and 3 bases, in that order; junction bases with no gene match: 6. This CDR3 comprises 15 residues. CDR1 MNHNY and CDR2 SVGAGI come from the germline V gene (reference sequence). CDR3 protein: CASSFGTGRDTEAFF. The CDR3, as DNA: TGTGCCAGCAGTTTCGGGACAGGGAGAGACACTGAAGCTTTCTTT.

In its sample, this clonotype was seen a few times. CDR3 protein: CASSLEGQGFTEAFF. The CDR3 DNA sequence: TGCGCCAGCAGCTTGGAGGGACAGGGTTTCACTGAAGCTTTCTTT. The V call is TRBV5-1, the J call TRBJ1-1; 9 bases agree with TRBD1. With 0 bases clipped from V and 4 bases from J, the junction kept 4 bases outside the gene matches. This CDR3 is built from 15 residues. From germline, CDR1 is SGHRS and CDR2 YFSETQ.

The chain joins TRBV20-1 to TRBJ2-3; the D gene is possibly TRBD2 (5 bases). This CDR3 has 14 amino acids. V gave up 6 bases and J gave up 2 bases, with 15 bases separating them. From germline, CDR1 is DFQATT and CDR2 SNEGSKA (reference sequence). This CDR3 reads CSAPDYSNTDTQYF. The CDR3 DNA sequence: TGCAGTGCCCCCGACTACTCTAACACAGATACGCAGTATTTT.

The table lists this clonotype with a few counts. The chain couples TRBV20-1 to TRBJ2-1; D is unclear. The V end lost 1 base, the J end lost 9 bases, and 13 bases lay between the germline ends. CDR1 and CDR2 (germline): DFQATT, SNEGSKA (reference sequence). The CDR3 covers 13 residues. In DNA form, the CDR3 reads TGCAGTGCTAGAGCAGGAGCGCCTAGTGAGCAGTTCTTC. This sequence encodes CSARAGAPSEQFF.

The chain links TRBV10-3 to TRBJ2-7; D not certain. This CDR3 spans 14 amino acids. CDR1 ENHRY and CDR2 SYGVKD come from the germline V gene. V dropped 1 base and J dropped 1 base, with 8 bases sitting between them. DNA for the CDR3: TGTGCCATCAGTGAGTTGTCCGATTCCTACGAGCAGTACTTC. Protein sequence: CAISELSDSYEQYF.

The chain is built from TRBV10-3 and TRBJ2-5; D not resolved. CDR1 and CDR2 from the germline V gene are ENHRY and SYGVKD. The CDR3 runs 11 residues. V shed 6 bases and J shed 4 bases, with 6 bases lying between them. CDR3 amino acids: CAIRGSETQYF. CDR3 in DNA: TGTGCCATCAGGGGTTCAGAGACCCAGTACTTC.

The chain joins TRBV6-5 to TRBJ1-6; D unresolved. Germline V CDR1 and CDR2: MNHEY, SVGAGI. CDR3 length: 15 residues. Trimming stripped 0 bases from V and 7 bases from J, with 10 bases between. DNA of the CDR3: TGTGCCAGCAGTTACTCGGCAGGTCAGAATTCACCCCTCCACTTT. Amino acids: CASSYSAGQNSPLHF.